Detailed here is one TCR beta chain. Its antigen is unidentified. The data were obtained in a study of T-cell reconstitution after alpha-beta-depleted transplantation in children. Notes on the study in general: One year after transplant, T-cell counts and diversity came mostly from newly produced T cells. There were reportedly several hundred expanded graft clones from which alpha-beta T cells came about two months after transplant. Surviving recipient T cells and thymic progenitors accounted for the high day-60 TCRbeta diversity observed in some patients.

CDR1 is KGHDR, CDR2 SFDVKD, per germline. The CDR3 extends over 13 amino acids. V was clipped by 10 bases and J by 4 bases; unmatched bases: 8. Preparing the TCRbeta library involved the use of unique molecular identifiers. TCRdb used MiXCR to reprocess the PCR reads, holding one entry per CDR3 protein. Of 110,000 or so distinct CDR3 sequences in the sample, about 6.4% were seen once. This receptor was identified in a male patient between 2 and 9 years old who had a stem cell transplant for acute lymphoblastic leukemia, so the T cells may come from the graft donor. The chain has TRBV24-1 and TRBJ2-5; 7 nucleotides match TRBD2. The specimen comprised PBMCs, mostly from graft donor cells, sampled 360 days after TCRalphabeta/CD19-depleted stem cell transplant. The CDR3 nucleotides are TGTGCCACTTGGGGGGGTGGAGCAGAGACCCAGTACTTC. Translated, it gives CATWGGGAETQYF.